The 4 T cell receptor beta chains in this list originate from one sample, sequenced in a study of T-cell reconstitution after alpha-beta-depleted transplantation in children. As it was prepared, the TCRbeta library received unique molecular identifiers. TCRdb reanalysed the PCR reads using MiXCR and keeps one entry per CDR3 protein. Seen here are about 610,000 distinct CDR3 sequences, roughly 10% observed once, and the top ten hold about 4.2%. The sample in question was PBMCs from the stem cell graft donor, obtained from the stem cell graft. These receptors originate from a human donor who donated a stem cell graft to a child with acute myeloid leukemia.

The sample holds a few counts of this clonotype. The J gene is TRBJ1-5, the V gene TRBV20-1, with D perhaps TRBD1 (5 bases). Germline assignment: CDR1 DFQATT and CDR2 SNEGSKA (reference sequence). Trimming cost V 0 bases and J 2 bases, with 17 bases left between them. CDR3 length: 17 residues. For the CDR3, the DNA is TGCAGTGCTAGAGATGTTGGTCATGGGGGTGGCAATCAGCCCCAGCATTTT. This codes for CSARDVGHGGGNQPQHF.

The J gene is TRBJ2-7, the V gene TRBV20-1, with 7 bases identical to TRBD2. V shed 3 bases, J shed 7 bases, and the junction held 3 bases outside the gene matches. Per the germline V gene, CDR1 is DFQATT and CDR2 is SNEGSKA (reference sequence). The CDR3 is made up of 11 amino acids. The CDR3 here is CSASSRGEQYF. CDR3 sequence (DNA): TGCAGTGCTAGTTCGCGGGGGGAGCAGTACTTC.

The V call is TRBV11-1, the J call TRBJ2-2; D remains unclear. Looked up from germline, CDR1 is SGHAT and CDR2 is FQDESV (reference sequence). The CDR3 runs 14 residues. V was shortened by 2 bases and J by 1 base, with 5 bases between the two germline ends. CDR3 DNA: TGTGCCAGCAGCTTACGATGGAACACCGGGGAGCTGTTTTTT. The encoded protein is CASSLRWNTGELFF. Variable domain in full (rest from reference TRBV11-1 and TRBJ2-2): EAEVAQSPRYKITEKSQAVAFWCDPISGHATLYWYRQILGQGPELLVQFQDESVVDDSQLPKDRFSAERLKGVDSTLKIQPAELGDSAMYLCASSLRWNTGELFFGEGSRLTVL.

CDR3 DNA: TGTGCCAGCAGTTCTCCACAGGGGGCAGGGTCAACGGAGACCCAGTACTTC. Amino acid sequence: CASSSPQGAGSTETQYF. This chain joins TRBV2 and TRBJ2-5, with TRBD1 matching over 9 bases. CDR3 size: 17 residues. Germline CDR1 reads SNHLY; CDR2 reads FYNNEI. Losses at the gene ends were 5 bases for V and 5 bases for J; bases not matched to a gene: 15.